This TCR beta chain derives from a study of T cells in Graves' hyperthyroidism and ophthalmopathy (dated by TCRdb to between 2018 and 2021). About the full investigation: Peripheral blood was collected at initial diagnosis, before any treatment. According to the paper, TCR Vbeta CDR3 sequencing was carried out on about 140 peripheral blood samples, which came from under 50 ophthalmopathy, about 75 hyperthyroidism and about 17 progressor patients. Thyroid tissue and blood T-cell repertoires from over 5 Graves' hyperthyroidism patients were also compared in the study. To identify distinguishing TCR V-J signatures, a discovery cohort of 95 to 100 patients was used, comprising roughly 45 with Graves' ophthalmopathy and around 60 with stable Graves' hyperthyroidism. The approximately 100 discovery patients were divided at random into training and test sets in a 7:3 ratio. Following sampling, methimazole starting at 30 mg daily was given to hyperthyroidism patients, and high-dose intravenous methylprednisolone was given to ophthalmopathy patients. Whether ophthalmopathy could be predicted prospectively was tested in an independent validation cohort made up of some 20 hyperthyroidism patients plus 17 patients who later progressed to ophthalmopathy.

Broader findings and caveats from the paper: In cross-validation, a model built on a 13 V-J signature told ophthalmopathy apart from stable hyperthyroidism with approximately 90% sensitivity and around 83% specificity, and in testing the same model reached 80%/75%. No statistical method was used to fix the sample size in advance, and group allocation was not hidden from the investigators. During validation, the model predicted progression to ophthalmopathy a median of approximately 6 months ahead of onset, with approximately 71% sensitivity and almost 75% specificity. Most expanded thyroid clonotypes (frequency above 0.001) were also detected in blood, suggesting blood repertoires may reflect thyroid immune responses.

This clonotype has ten or more counts. It lacks a known antigen. It has no much larger one-base neighbor in the sample; base qualities were not kept. The TCR beta CDR3 regions were amplified from the RNA transcripts. The TCR CDR3 was subjected to a first round of RT-PCR using the HTBI primer set and the Qiagen OneStep RT-PCR kit. Libraries were constructed in a second round of multiplex PCR, after which size selection and purification were performed. The libraries were sequenced on an Illumina HiSeq2000 using paired-end 100 bp reads. In the original analysis: Raw data were processed with SOAPnuke, discarding reads with adapters, uncalled bases, mean Phred below 15, or no exact constant-primer or identifier match. High-quality paired reads were merged with COPE v1.2.5, and unique nucleotide sequences were defined as clonotypes. MiTCR v1.1 was used to align the clonotypes against IMGT TRBV, TRBD and TRBJ reference segments. Only V-J combinations with frequency above 0.0001, covering 99.2% of repertoires, were analysed. The TCS score was defined as F50 (clonal expansion) divided by E x V (chaos), with BLOSUM62-based TCRdist calculated between CDR3 peptides within each V-J. Welch's t-statistics and random forest reduced roughly 500 V-J features to 13, which were used in a naive Bayes classifier (R e1071). The public sequencing data were trimmed at Q25 with fastp and processed into clonotypes with MiXCR by TCRdb, which kept only in-frame beta chains. Merged by CDR3 protein, the rows form single entries marked with the most common genes and DNA. The V and J calls here are based on TCRdb, not the publication. This sample is represented by fewer than 450,000 distinct CDR3 sequences; roughly a sixth of them were singletons. The top ten clonotypes cover around a third of the sample.

Hyperthyroidism patients were aged 18 to 65 years and newly diagnosed, with disease duration of less than 2 months. Any patient with an uncontrolled infection, another autoimmune disease, pregnancy or lactation was excluded. Diagnoses were established on the basis of clinical symptoms, serum thyroxine and TRAb, thyroid ultrasound, and orbital computed tomography. For progressor patients, blood was drawn at the first diagnosis of hyperthyroidism, before any ophthalmopathy symptoms had appeared. Ficoll-Paque density gradient centrifugation was used to isolate PBMCs from approximately 10 ml of fresh peripheral blood. Progressor patients were defined as those initially diagnosed with Graves' hyperthyroidism in whom ophthalmopathy developed during follow-up. Total RNA was extracted with Trizol reagent, and quality was checked on an Agilent 2100 Bioanalyzer. Inclusive of the bounding cysteine and phenylalanine, the CDR3 is 16 residues long. Left in the record is the CDR3 DNA by itself, 48 bases read in frame from the first base. The germline V gene gives CDR1 as SGHAT and CDR2 as FQNNGV. V ends up 6 bases short and J 0 bases short, with an unmatched junction base count of 5.

The sample consisted of blood. The clonotype comes from a woman in her 30s with Graves' hyperthyroidism that later progressed to Graves' ophthalmopathy. The chain joins TRBV11-2 to TRBJ2-1, and 10 junctional nucleotides match TRBD1. The CDR3 protein is CASRGQGIVSYNEQFF. The sequence in DNA is TGTGCCAGCAGGGGACAGGGGATTGTCTCCTACAATGAGCAGTTCTTC.